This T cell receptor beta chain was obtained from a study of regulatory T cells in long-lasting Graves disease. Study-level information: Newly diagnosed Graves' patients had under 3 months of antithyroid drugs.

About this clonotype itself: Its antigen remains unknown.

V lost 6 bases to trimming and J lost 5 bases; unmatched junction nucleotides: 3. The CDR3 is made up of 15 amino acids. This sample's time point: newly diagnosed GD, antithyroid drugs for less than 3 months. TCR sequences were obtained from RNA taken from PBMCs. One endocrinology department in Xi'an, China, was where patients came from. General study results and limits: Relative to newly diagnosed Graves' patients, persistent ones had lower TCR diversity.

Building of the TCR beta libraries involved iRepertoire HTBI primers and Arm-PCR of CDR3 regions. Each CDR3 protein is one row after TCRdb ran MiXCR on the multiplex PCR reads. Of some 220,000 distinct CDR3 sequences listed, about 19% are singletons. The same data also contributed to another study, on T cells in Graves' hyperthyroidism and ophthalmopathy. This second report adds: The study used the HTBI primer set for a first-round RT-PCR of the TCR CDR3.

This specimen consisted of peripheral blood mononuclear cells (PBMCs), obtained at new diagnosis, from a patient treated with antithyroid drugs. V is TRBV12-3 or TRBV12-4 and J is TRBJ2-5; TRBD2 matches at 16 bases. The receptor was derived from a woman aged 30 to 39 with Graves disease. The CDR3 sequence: CASSWGLAGGETQYF. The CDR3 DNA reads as TGTGCCAGCAGCTGGGGACTAGCGGGGGGGGAGACCCAGTACTTC.